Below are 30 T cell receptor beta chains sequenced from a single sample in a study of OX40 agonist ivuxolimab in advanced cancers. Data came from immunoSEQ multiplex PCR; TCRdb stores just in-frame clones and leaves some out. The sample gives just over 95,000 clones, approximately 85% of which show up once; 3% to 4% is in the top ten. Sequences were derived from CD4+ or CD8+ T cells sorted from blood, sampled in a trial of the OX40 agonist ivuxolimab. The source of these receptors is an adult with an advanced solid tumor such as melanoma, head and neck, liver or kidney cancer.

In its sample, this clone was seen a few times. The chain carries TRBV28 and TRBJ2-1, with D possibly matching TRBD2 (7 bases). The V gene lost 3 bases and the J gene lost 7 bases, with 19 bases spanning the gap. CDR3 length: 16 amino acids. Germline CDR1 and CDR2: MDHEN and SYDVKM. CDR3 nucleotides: TGTGCCAGCAGTTTCGGGGGCAGCGGGGAGGGGAATGAGCAGTTCTTC. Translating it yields CASSFGGSGEGNEQFF.

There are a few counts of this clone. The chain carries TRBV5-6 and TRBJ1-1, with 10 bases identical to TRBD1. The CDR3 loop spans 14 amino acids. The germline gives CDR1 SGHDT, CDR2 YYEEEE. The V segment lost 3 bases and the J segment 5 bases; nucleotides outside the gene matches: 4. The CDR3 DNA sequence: TGTGCCAGCAGCTGGGACAGGGGTCTGACTGAAGCTTTCTTT. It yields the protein CASSWDRGLTEAFF.

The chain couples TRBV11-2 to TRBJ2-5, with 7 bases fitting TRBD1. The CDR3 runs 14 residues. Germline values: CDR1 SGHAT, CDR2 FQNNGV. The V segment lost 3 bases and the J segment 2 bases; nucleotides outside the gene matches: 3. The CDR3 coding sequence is TGTGCCAGCAGCTTGACAGGGTTGCAAGAGACCCAGTACTTC. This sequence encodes CASSLTGLQETQYF. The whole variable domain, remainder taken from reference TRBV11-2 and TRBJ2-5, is EAGVAQSPRYKIIEKRQSVAFWCNPISGHATLYWYQQILGQGPKLLIQFQNNGVVDDSQLPKDRFSAERLKGVDSTLKIQPAKLEDSAVYLCASSLTGLQETQYFGPGTRLLVL.

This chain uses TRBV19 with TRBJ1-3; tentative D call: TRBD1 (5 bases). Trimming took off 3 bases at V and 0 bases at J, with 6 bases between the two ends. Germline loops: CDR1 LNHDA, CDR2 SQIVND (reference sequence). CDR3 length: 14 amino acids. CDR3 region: CASSIRVSGNTIYF. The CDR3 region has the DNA TGTGCCAGTAGTATCAGGGTCTCTGGAAACACCATATATTTT. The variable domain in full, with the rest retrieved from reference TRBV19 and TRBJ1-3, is DGGITQSPKYLFRKEGQNVTLSCEQNLNHDAMYWYRQDPGQGLRLIYYSQIVNDFQKGDIAEGYSVSREKKESFPLTVTSAQKNPTAFYLCASSIRVSGNTIYFGEGSWLTVV.

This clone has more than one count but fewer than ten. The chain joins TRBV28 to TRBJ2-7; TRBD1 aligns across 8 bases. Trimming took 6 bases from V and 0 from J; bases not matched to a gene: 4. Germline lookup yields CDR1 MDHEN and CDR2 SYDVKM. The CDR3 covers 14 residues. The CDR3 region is CASRRTGYSYEQYF. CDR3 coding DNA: TGTGCCAGCAGAAGGACAGGGTACTCCTACGAGCAGTACTTC.

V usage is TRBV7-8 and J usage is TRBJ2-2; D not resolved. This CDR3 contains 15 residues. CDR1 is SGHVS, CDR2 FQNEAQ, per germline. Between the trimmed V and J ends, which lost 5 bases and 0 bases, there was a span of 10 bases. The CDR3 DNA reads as TGTGCCAGCAGCCAGACACCGACGAACACCGGGGAGCTGTTTTTT. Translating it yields CASSQTPTNTGELFF.

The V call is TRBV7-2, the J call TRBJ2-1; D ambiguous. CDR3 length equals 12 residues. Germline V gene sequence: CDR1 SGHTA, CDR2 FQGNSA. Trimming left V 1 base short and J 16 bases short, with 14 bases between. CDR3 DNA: TGTGCCAGCAGCTTAGGTGCCTCGAACCCCTTCTTC. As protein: CASSLGASNPFF.

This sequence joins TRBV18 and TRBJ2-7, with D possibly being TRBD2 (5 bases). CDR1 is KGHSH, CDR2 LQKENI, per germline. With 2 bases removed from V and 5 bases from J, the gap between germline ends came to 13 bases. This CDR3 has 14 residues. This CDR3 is CASSPSGRRNEQYF. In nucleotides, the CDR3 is TGTGCCAGCTCACCAAGCGGACGCCGGAACGAGCAGTACTTC.

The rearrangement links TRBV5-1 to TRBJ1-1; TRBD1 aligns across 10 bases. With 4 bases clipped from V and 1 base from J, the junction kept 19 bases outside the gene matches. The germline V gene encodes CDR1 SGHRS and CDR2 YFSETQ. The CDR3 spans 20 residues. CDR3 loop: CASSGWTGGSGIGWNTEAFF. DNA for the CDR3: TGCGCCAGCAGCGGATGGACAGGGGGTTCGGGAATAGGGTGGAACACTGAAGCTTTCTTT.

As DNA, the CDR3 is TGTGCCAGCAGCCCGGGGACTAGCGGTGAGCAGTACTTC. Translation gives CASSPGTSGEQYF. The chain couples TRBV11-2 to TRBJ2-7, with 11 bases matching TRBD2. The CDR3 runs to 13 residues. The germline V gene encodes CDR1 SGHAT and CDR2 FQNNGV. V was clipped by 5 bases and J by 7 bases; unmatched bases: 4.

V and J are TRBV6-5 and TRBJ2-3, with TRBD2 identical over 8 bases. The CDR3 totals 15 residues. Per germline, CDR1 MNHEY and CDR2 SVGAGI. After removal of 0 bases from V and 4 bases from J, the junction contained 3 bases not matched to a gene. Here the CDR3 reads CASSYSPGGADTQYF. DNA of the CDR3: TGTGCCAGCAGTTACTCACCGGGAGGGGCAGATACGCAGTATTTT.

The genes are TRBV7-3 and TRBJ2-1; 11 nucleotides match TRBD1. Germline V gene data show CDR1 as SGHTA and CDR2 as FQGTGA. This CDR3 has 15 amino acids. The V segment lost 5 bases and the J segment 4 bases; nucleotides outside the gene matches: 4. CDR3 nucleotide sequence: TGTGCCAGCAGCGCCGGGACAGGGGGTTACAATGAGCAGTTCTTC. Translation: CASSAGTGGYNEQFF.

CDR3 sequence (DNA): TGCGCCAGCAGTCGACACCCAGGGAATGAGCAGTTCTTC. Translation: CASSRHPGNEQFF. The chain uses TRBV23-1 and TRBJ2-1, with a tentative D call TRBD1 (5 bases). TRBV23-1 belongs to the ORF category, with a function that is uncertain. This CDR3 is built from 13 residues. Trimming pared 4 bases from V and 7 bases from J, leaving 11 bases between.

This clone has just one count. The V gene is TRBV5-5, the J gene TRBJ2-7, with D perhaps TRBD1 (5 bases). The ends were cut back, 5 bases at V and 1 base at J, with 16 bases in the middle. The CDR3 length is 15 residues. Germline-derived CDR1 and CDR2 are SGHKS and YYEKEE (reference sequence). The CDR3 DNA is TGTGCCAGCAGAGACACCCGGCAGGGATCCTACGAGCAGTACTTC. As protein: CASRDTRQGSYEQYF. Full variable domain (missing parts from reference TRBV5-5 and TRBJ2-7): DAGVTQSPTHLIKTRGQQVTLRCSPISGHKSVSWYQQVLGQGPQFIFQYYEKEERGRGNFPDRFSARQFPNYSSELNVNALLLGDSALYLCASRDTRQGSYEQYFGPGTRLTVT.

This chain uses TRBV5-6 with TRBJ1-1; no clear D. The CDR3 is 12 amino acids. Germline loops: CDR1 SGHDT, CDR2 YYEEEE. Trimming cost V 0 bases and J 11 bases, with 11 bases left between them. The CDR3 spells CASSLDPSNAFF. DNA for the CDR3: TGTGCCAGCAGCTTGGACCCTTCTAACGCTTTCTTT.

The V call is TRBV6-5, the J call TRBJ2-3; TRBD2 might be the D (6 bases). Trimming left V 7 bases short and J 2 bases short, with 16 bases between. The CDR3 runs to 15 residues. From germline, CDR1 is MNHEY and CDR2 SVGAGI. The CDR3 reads CASKPGTPSTDTQYF. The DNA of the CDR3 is TGTGCCAGCAAACCCGGGACTCCATCCACAGATACGCAGTATTTT.

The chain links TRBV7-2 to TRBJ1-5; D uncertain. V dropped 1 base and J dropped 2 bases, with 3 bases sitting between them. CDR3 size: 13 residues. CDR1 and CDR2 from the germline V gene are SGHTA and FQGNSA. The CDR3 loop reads CASSLDGNQPQHF. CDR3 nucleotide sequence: TGTGCCAGCAGCTTAGATGGCAATCAGCCCCAGCATTTT.

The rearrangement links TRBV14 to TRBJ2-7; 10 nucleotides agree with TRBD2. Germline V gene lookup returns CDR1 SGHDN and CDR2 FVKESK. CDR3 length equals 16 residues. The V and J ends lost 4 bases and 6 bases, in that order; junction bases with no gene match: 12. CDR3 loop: CASSPLSSGRFGEQYF. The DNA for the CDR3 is TGTGCCAGCAGCCCACTCTCTAGCGGGAGATTCGGCGAGCAGTACTTC.

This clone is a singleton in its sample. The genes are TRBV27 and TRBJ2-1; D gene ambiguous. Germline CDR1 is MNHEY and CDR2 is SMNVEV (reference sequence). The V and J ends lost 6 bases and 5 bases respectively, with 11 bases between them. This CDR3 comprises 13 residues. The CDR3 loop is CASRLYHNNEQFF. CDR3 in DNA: TGTGCCAGCAGACTATATCACAACAATGAGCAGTTCTTC.

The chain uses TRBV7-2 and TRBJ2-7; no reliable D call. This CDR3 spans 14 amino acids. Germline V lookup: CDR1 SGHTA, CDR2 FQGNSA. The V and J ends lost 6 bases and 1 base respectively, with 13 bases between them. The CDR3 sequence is CASSFTGTSYEQYF. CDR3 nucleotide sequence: TGTGCCAGCAGTTTTACGGGTACGTCCTACGAGCAGTACTTC.

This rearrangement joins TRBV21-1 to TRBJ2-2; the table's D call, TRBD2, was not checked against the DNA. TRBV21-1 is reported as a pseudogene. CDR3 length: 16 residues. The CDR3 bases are TGTGCCAGCATCTCGACTAGCGGATTTAACACCGGGGAGCTGTTTTTT. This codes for CASISTSGFNTGELFF.

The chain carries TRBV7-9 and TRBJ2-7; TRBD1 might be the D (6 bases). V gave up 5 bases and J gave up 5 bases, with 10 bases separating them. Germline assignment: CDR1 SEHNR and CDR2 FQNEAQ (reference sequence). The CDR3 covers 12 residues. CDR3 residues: CASSVTGNEQYF. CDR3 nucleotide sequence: TGTGCCAGCAGCGTCACAGGGAACGAGCAGTACTTC.

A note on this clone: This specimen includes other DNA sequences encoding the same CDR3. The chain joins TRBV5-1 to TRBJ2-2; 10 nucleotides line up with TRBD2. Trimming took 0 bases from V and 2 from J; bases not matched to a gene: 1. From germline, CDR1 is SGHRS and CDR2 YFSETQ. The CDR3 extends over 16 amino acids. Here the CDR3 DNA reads TGCGCCAGCAGCTTGGTAGCGGGAGGAAACACCGGGGAGCTGTTTTTT. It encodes CASSLVAGGNTGELFF.

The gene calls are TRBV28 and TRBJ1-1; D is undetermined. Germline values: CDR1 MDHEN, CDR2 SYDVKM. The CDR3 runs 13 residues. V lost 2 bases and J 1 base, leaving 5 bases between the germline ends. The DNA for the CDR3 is TGTGCCAGCAGTTTACTTACGAACACTGAAGCTTTCTTT. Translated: CASSLLTNTEAFF.

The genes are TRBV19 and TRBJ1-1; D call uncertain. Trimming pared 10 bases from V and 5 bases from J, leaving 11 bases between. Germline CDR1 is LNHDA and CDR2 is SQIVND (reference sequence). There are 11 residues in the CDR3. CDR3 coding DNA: TGTGCCACTGCTGGTTGGACTGAAGCTTTCTTT. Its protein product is CATAGWTEAFF.

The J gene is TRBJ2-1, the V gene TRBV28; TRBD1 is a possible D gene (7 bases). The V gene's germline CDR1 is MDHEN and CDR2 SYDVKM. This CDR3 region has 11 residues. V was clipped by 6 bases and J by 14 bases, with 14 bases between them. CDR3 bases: TGTGCCAGCAGCCTTGGGGGGACAGAGTTCTTC. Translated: CASSLGGTEFF.

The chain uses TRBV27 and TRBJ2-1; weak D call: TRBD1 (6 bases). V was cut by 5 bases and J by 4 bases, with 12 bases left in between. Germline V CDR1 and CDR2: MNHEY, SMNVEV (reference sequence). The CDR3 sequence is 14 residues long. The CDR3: CASSGTGLYNEQFF. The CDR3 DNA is TGTGCCAGCAGTGGAACAGGGTTATACAATGAGCAGTTCTTC.

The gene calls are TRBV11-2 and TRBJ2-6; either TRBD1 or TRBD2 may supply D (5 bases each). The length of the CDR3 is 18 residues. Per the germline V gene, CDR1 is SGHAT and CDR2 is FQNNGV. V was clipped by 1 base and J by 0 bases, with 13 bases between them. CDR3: CASSLVRDVSSGANVLTF. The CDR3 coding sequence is TGTGCCAGCAGCTTAGTAAGGGACGTTAGCTCTGGGGCCAACGTCCTGACTTTC.

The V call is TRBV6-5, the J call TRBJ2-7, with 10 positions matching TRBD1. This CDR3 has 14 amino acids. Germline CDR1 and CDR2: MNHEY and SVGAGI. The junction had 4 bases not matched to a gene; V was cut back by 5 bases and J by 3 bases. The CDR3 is CASSKTGGVYEQYF. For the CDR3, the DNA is TGTGCCAGCAGTAAGACAGGGGGCGTCTACGAGCAGTACTTC.

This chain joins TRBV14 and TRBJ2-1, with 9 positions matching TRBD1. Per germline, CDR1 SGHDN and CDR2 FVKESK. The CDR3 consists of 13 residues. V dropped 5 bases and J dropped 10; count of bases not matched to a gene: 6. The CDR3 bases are TGTGCCAGCAGCTGGGGGACAGGGTGGGAGCAGTTCTTC. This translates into CASSWGTGWEQFF. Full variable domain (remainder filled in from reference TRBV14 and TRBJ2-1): EAGVTQFPSHSVIEKGQTVTLRCDPISGHDNLYWYRRVMGKEIKFLLHFVKESKQDESGMPNNRFLAERTGGTYSTLKVQPAELEDSGVYFCASSWGTGWEQFFGPGTRLTVL.